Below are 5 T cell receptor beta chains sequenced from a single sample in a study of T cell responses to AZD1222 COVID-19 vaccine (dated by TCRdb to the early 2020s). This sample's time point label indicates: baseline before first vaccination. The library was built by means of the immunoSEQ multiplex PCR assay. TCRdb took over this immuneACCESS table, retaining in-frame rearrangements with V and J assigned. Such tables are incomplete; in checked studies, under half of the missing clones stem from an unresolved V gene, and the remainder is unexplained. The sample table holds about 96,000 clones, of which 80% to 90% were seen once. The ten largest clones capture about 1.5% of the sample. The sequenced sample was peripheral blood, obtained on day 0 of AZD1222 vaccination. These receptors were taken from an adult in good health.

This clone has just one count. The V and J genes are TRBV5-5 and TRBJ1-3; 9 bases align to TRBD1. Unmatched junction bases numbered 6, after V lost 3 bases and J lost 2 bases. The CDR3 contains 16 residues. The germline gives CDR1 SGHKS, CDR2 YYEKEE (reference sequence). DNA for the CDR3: TGTGCCAGCAGCTCGACAGGGGGTTTCACTGGAAACACCATATATTTT. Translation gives CASSSTGGFTGNTIYF. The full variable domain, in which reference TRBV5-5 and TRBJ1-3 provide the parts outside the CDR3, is DAGVTQSPTHLIKTRGQQVTLRCSPISGHKSVSWYQQVLGQGPQFIFQYYEKEERGRGNFPDRFSARQFPNYSSELNVNALLLGDSALYLCASSSTGGFTGNTIYFGEGSWLTVV.

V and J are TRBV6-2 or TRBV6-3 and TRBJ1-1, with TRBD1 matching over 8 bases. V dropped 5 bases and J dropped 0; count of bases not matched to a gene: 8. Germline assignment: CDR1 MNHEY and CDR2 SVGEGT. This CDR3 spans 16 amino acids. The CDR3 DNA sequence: TGTGCCAGCAGTCCACAGCGACAGGGGATGAACACTGAAGCTTTCTTT. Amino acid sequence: CASSPQRQGMNTEAFF.

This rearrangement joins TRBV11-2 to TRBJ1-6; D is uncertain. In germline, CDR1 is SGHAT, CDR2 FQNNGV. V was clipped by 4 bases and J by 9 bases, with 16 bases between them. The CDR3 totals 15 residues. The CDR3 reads CASSSPAYTGSPLHF. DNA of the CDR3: TGTGCCAGCAGCTCCCCCGCCTATACTGGTTCACCCCTCCACTTT.

CDR3 in amino acids: CASSPQGQNTGELFF. CDR3 in DNA: TGTGCCAGCTCACCCCAAGGACAGAACACCGGGGAGCTGTTTTTT. This chain links TRBV18 with TRBJ2-2, with a possible D match to TRBD1 (5 bases). Germline CDR1 is KGHSH and CDR2 is LQKENI. The CDR3 loop spans 15 amino acids. Trimming cost V 3 bases and J 1 base, with 9 bases left between them. The full variable domain, rest sourced from reference TRBV18 and TRBJ2-2, is NAGVMQNPRHLVRRRGQEARLRCSPMKGHSHVYWYRQLPEEGLKFMVYLQKENIIDESGMPKERFSAEFPKEGPSILRIQQVVRGDSAAYFCASSPQGQNTGELFFGEGSRLTVL.

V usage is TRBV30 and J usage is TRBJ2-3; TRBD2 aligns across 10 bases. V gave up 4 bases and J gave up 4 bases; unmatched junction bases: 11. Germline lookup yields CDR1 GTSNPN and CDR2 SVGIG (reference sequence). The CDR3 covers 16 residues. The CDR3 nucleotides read TGTGCCTGGACTCTCCCCCAGCGGGGGGGAGCAGATACGCAGTATTTT. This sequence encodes CAWTLPQRGGADTQYF.